Shown below are 10 T cell receptor beta chains from a single sample sequenced in a study of T cells in tuberculosis. Cells were sorted from thawed PBMC rested overnight and stained with GMM-loaded CD1B tetramer, viability dye and anti-CD3. CD1B tetramers were loaded with Rhodococcus equi-derived C32 glucose monomycolate. TCRdb's table, derived via immunoSEQ multiplex PCR, lists solely in-frame clones and lacks some. The sample gives around 60,000 clones, about 76% of which show up once; about 13% is in the top ten. Sequenced material: CD1b-GMM tetramer-negative cells sorted from PBMCs. The receptors come from an adult woman with latent tuberculosis.

This clone was recorded a few times. V usage is TRBV11-2 and J usage is TRBJ2-7, with D possibly matching TRBD1 (5 bases). Trimming took off 8 bases at V and 1 base at J, with 15 bases between the two ends. Germline assignment: CDR1 SGHAT and CDR2 FQNNGV. There are 14 residues in the CDR3. The CDR3 nucleotides read TGTGCCAGCTCTCCCGGTCCAGGGTCCTACGAGCAGTACTTC. This encodes CASSPGPGSYEQYF.

This clone showed up just a few times. The chain has TRBV18 and TRBJ2-1, with unresolved D. The germline CDR1 and CDR2 sequences are KGHSH and LQKENI. This CDR3 has 12 amino acids. V lost 4 bases and J 7 bases, leaving 8 bases between the germline ends. This CDR3 is CASSLRRNEQFF. The DNA of the CDR3 is TGTGCCAGCTCACTACGCCGGAATGAGCAGTTCTTC.

The chain is built from TRBV27 and TRBJ2-7; TRBD2 might be the D (6 bases). CDR1 and CDR2 (germline): MNHEY, SMNVEV (reference sequence). V lost 5 bases and J lost 1, with 15 bases in between. The CDR3 totals 15 residues. Written as DNA, the CDR3 is TGTGCCAGCAGTGCCATCGGGACTTATTCCTACGAGCAGTACTTC. Translated, it gives CASSAIGTYSYEQYF.

The chain combines TRBV9 with TRBJ1-1, with 9 bases fitting TRBD1. Germline values: CDR1 SGDLS, CDR2 YYNGEE. J lost 4 bases, V lost 8 bases, and 21 bases had no gene match. The CDR3 contains 18 residues. This chain's CDR3 is CASGGDLGTGQEVTEAFF. Here the CDR3 DNA reads TGTGCCAGTGGGGGCGATCTCGGGACAGGGCAGGAGGTCACTGAAGCTTTCTTT. Supplemented by reference TRBV9 and TRBJ1-1, the full variable domain reads DSGVTQTPKHLITATGQRVTLRCSPRSGDLSVYWYQQSLDQGLQFLIQYYNGEERAKGNILERFSAQQFPDLHSELNLSSLELGDSALYFCASGGDLGTGQEVTEAFFGQGTRLTVV.

This clone was seen only once. This rearrangement joins TRBV6-1 to TRBJ1-6; tentatively, D is TRBD1 (6 bases). The CDR3 runs to 12 residues. Germline V gene lookup returns CDR1 MNHNS and CDR2 SASEGT. V was shortened by 6 bases and J by 8 bases, with 8 bases between the two germline ends. This CDR3 reads CASSYRDSPLHF. In DNA form, the CDR3 reads TGTGCCAGCAGCTACAGGGATTCACCCCTCCACTTT.

The chain uses TRBV5-5 and TRBJ2-1, with 10 bases lining up with TRBD2. The V gene's germline CDR1 is SGHKS and CDR2 YYEKEE (reference sequence). This CDR3 region has 18 residues. The V gene end was trimmed by 4 bases and the J gene end by 3 bases; junction bases not matched to a gene: 13. The CDR3: CASSPPPGAGGVYNEQFF. The CDR3 DNA reads TGTGCCAGCAGCCCTCCCCCCGGAGCGGGAGGGGTCTACAATGAGCAGTTCTTC.

This chain uses TRBV5-5 with TRBJ2-5; TRBD2 aligns across 10 bases. The DNA end favors TRBJ2-7, so the J call may be wrong. The CDR3 extends over 16 amino acids. Germline V gene sequence: CDR1 SGHKS, CDR2 YYEKEE (reference sequence). CDR3 amino acids: CASSLGASGGAYEQYF. CDR3 in DNA: TGTGCCAGCAGCTTGGGGGCTAGCGGGGGAGCGTACGAGCAGTACTTC.

This clone came up a few times. The J gene is TRBJ1-2, the V gene TRBV5-1; TRBD1 aligns across 12 bases. In germline, CDR1 is SGHRS, CDR2 YFSETQ. The CDR3 sequence is 14 residues long. J was trimmed by 8 bases and V by 4 bases; bases with no gene match: 6. DNA of the CDR3: TGCGCCAGCAGCGGGGACAGGGGGCAAAAAGGCTACACCTTC. This translates into CASSGDRGQKGYTF.

The chain's CDR3 is CASSLLAGTDTQYF. The CDR3 nucleotides read TGTGCCAGCAGCTTGTTAGCGGGGACAGATACGCAGTATTTT. The chain has TRBV9 and TRBJ2-3; 8 nucleotides match TRBD2. After removal of 4 bases from V and 3 bases from J, the junction contained 4 bases not matched to a gene. Per germline, CDR1 SGDLS and CDR2 YYNGEE. The length of the CDR3 is 14 residues.

The V call is TRBV18, the J call TRBJ1-6; TRBD1 agrees at 9 bases. V lost 3 bases and J lost 6; bases outside the gene matches: 9. The germline CDR1 and CDR2 sequences are KGHSH and LQKENI. This CDR3 has 17 amino acids. The CDR3 bases are TGTGCCAGCTCACCGCTAAACCCGGGACAGGGTAATTCACCCCTCCACTTT. Translation gives CASSPLNPGQGNSPLHF.